The clone carrying this T cell receptor beta chain was observed a few times. Its specificity is not known. The source of the sample is a study of T cells after yellow fever vaccination. About the research overall: Fractions of limited cellularity were prepared by means of SMART-Seq v4 Ultra Low Input.

UMIs and a universal primer site were added when TCR cDNA was made by 5'RACE template switching. TCRdb redid the calling of the 5' RACE reads with MiXCR, one entry per CDR3 protein. The table has about 240,000 distinct CDR3 sequences, less than 8.5% seen once. The study, taken as a whole, reports: Booster sampling recovered most clones from primary vaccination (roughly 96% CD4, roughly 86% CD8).

The sequenced sample was CD4+ T cells sorted from PBMCs, obtained 15 days after the yellow fever booster vaccination. This TCR was sampled from a man aged 25 to 40 who received the YFV17D yellow fever vaccine.

The CDR3 coding sequence is TGTGCCAGCAGCTTAGTGCGGGAGGGCCTCCATGAGCAGTTCTTC. Translated, it gives CASSLVREGLHEQFF. V and J are TRBV7-9 and TRBJ2-1, with 9 positions matching TRBD2. V dropped 1 base and J dropped 8; count of bases not matched to a gene: 6. Germline CDR1 reads SEHNR; CDR2 reads FQNEAQ (reference sequence). CDR3 length: 15 amino acids.